Each of the 10 T cell receptor beta chains below was sequenced from the same sample in a study of T cell clonality in common variable immunodeficiency. The table came from immunoSEQ multiplex PCR; TCRdb's copy has only in-frame clones and leaves some out. Altogether some 50,000 clones were found in the sample, and no singletons occur. The sequencing input was peripheral blood mononuclear cells. The receptors here all came from a person between 18 and 75 years old in good health.

This clone was counted ten times or more. The read comes to an end 3 residues before the CDR3 does, leaving the germline J gene to fill in the end. This chain uses TRBV18 with TRBJ2-1, with D possibly being TRBD2 (6 bases). The germline V and J ends were trimmed by 3 bases and 3 bases, with 9 bases remaining between them. Germline CDR1 and CDR2: KGHSH and LQKENI. The CDR3 totals 14 residues. The chain's CDR3 is CASSPGLDYNEQFF. The sequenced part of the CDR3 DNA is TGTGCCAGCTCACCGGGACTCGACTACAATGAG.

This clone showed up many times. The CDR3 bases that were read are TGTGCCAGCAACCAGGGACTAGCGGTATACAATGAG. Amino acids: CASNQGLAVYNE. The full CDR3 sequence reads CASNQGLAVYNEQFF. The chain joins TRBV7-2 to TRBJ2-1, with 11 bases matching TRBD2. The read halts 3 residues ahead of the CDR3 end, with the missing end drawn from the germline J gene. The CDR3 covers 15 residues. V shed 7 bases and J 4 bases; nucleotides not matched to a gene: 6. Germline V gene lookup returns CDR1 SGHTA and CDR2 FQGNSA. Combining the CDR3 with reference TRBV7-2 and TRBJ2-1 gives the whole variable domain GAGVSQSPSNKVTEKGKDVELRCDPISGHTALYWYRQSLGQGLEFLIYFQGNSAPDKSGLPSDRFSAERTGGSVSTLTIQRTQQEDSAVYLCASNQGLAVYNEQFFGPGTRLTVL.

The table lists this clone with many counts. From the germline J gene comes the end of the CDR3, since the read stops 3 residues before it. The gene calls are TRBV5-4 and TRBJ1-1; TRBD1 is a possible D gene (5 bases). Trimming removed 2 bases from V and 0 bases from J, with 14 bases in between. CDR1 is SGHNT, CDR2 YYREEE, per germline (reference sequence). There are 16 residues in the CDR3. The part of the CDR3 DNA that was read is TGTGCCAGCAGCTTCGGCAGGGCGCAGGTGAACACTGAA. Protein product: CASSFGRAQVNTE. The whole CDR3 reads CASSFGRAQVNTEAFF.

In this sample, this clone turned up a few times. The CDR3 end is not reached by the read, which stops 3 residues before it; the germline J gene fills it in. V usage is TRBV7-9 and J usage is TRBJ1-4, with D possibly being TRBD1 (5 bases). With 1 base removed from V and 8 bases from J, the gap between germline ends came to 11 bases. CDR3 length: 14 amino acids. Looked up from germline, CDR1 is SEHNR and CDR2 is FQNEAQ (reference sequence). The CDR3 sequence: CASSLGPGIEKLFF. The sequenced CDR3 bases are TGTGCCAGCAGCTTAGGACCAGGGATAGAAAAA.

On this clone itself: Other DNA sequences within the sample encode an identical CDR3. The CDR3 reads CASSFPGELFF. The covered CDR3 bases are TGTGCCAGCAGCTTCCCGGGGGAG. This chain connects TRBV7-9 to TRBJ2-2; D call uncertain. The DNA ends 3 residues before the CDR3 does, and the rest of the CDR3 is filled in from the germline J gene. Germline V gene lookup returns CDR1 SEHNR and CDR2 FQNEAQ (reference sequence). This CDR3 contains 11 residues. The germline V and J ends were trimmed by 3 bases and 8 bases, with 4 bases remaining between them.

Ten or more counts support this clone. Compared with germline, one end of the junction differs, possibly owing to a read error. The read ends 3 residues shy of where the CDR3 ends; the end is completed using the germline J gene. The rearrangement links TRBV4-2 to TRBJ2-3; 7 nucleotides agree with TRBD2. This CDR3 region has 16 residues. The V gene's germline CDR1 is LGHNA and CDR2 YNFKEQ. The DNA read from the CDR3 is TGCGCCAGCAGCCAAGTCCCGCGGGAGAGCACAGATACG. Translated, it gives CASSQVPRESTDT. The CDR3 reads in full as CASSQVPRESTDTQYF.

Concerning this clone: The sequence runs out 3 residues before the end of the CDR3; the remainder is reconstructed from the germline J gene. The chain combines TRBV19 with TRBJ2-3; 9 nucleotides align to TRBD2. The CDR3 is 18 amino acids. The germline gives CDR1 LNHDA, CDR2 SQIVND (reference sequence). The sequenced CDR3 bases are TGTGCCAGTAGTATAGGACTAAGGGGTCGCGGGGGGGCTGAGACG. Its translation: CASSIGLRGRGGAET. The entire CDR3 is CASSIGLRGRGGAETQYF.

This clone was counted ten times or more. This CDR3 is also generated by other DNA sequences in the sample. Partial CDR3 DNA: TGCAGTGCTAGGTCTAAAGGGGTTCTACTCTCCTACGAG. As protein: CSARSKGVLLSYE. The CDR3 reads in full as CSARSKGVLLSYEQYF. The chain links TRBV20-1 to TRBJ2-7; D perhaps matches TRBD1 (5 bases). Read coverage stops 3 residues before the CDR3 terminus; the germline J gene supplies the remainder. The ends were cut back, 3 bases at V and 0 bases at J, with 18 bases in the middle. Per germline, CDR1 DFQATT and CDR2 SNEGSKA (reference sequence). This CDR3 region has 16 residues.

This clone occurred many times. From the germline J gene comes the end of the CDR3, since the read stops 3 residues before it. V gene TRBV6-2 or TRBV6-3 combines with J gene TRBJ2-3, with D unclear. V dropped 3 bases and J dropped 2 bases, with 18 bases sitting between them. Per germline, CDR1 MNHEY and CDR2 SVGEGT. CDR3 length: 17 residues. The CDR3 reads CASSYRAGDSYTDTQYF. Partial CDR3 DNA: TGTGCCAGCAGTTATAGGGCAGGCGATTCCTACACAGATACG.

This clone was detected ten times or more. Sequencing ends 3 residues short of the CDR3 end; the germline J gene provides the rest. This chain links TRBV6-1 with TRBJ2-6; no reliable D call. V shed 4 bases and J shed 2 bases, with 12 bases lying between them. In germline, CDR1 is MNHNS, CDR2 SASEGT. The CDR3 has 16 residues. CDR3 DNA (partial): TGTGCCAGCAGTGGGCGGCAGTTAGCTGGGGCCAACGTC. It codes for CASSGRQLAGANV. The CDR3 reads in full as CASSGRQLAGANVLTF.